This TCR delta chain was identified in a study of Vγ9Vδ2 T cells in congenital toxoplasmosis (dated by TCRdb to the early 2020s). Context from the whole study: To diagnose congenital toxoplasmosis, IgG, IgM and IgA serology, Western blot and an in-house interferon-gamma release assay were used. Repertoire sequencing was done on samples from infants at 2 months after birth and at 1 year of age. At 2 months, TCR sequencing included five or six infected and approximately nine uninfected infants, and at 1 year it included 3 infected and 4 uninfected infants. Gamma and delta chain CDR3 repertoires of sorted blood gammadelta T cells were compared between congenitally T. gondii-infected and uninfected infants. The paper's findings and limits, for the study overall: Both infected and uninfected infants showed a high prevalence of a public TRGV9 clonotype. Germline-encoded fetal-type TRDV2 CDR3 sequences seemed to be more prevalent in infected than in uninfected approximately 2-month-old infants, with an in utero expansion footprint being suggested. Two months was the earliest age with enough suitable sample material for TCR repertoire analysis, so newborn repertoires were not sequenced. Compared with uninfected infants, infected infants at 2 months appeared to have fewer N additions in their TRGV9 and TRDV2 CDR3s, and this was especially true for TRDV2-TRDJ1 sequences. The repertoire differences between infected and uninfected infants were less clear at 1 year of age than at 2 months.

The same treatment, consisting of spiramycin and/or pyrimethamine plus sulfadiazine plus folinic acid, was given to mothers of infected and uninfected infants alike. All infants, infected and uninfected, were born by term delivery after more than 37 weeks of gestation. About 1 mL of blood was processed into PBMCs by Lymphoprep gradient centrifugation, after which the PBMCs were cryopreserved in liquid nitrogen and shipped to Belgium. After thawing, PBMCs were labeled with Zombie NIR viability dye and stained with CD3, TCR gammadelta, Vgamma9 and Vdelta2 antibodies. CD3+ TCRgammadelta+ T cells were sorted on a FACSAria III with a mean purity of roughly 98%. For each sample, the RNeasy Micro Kit was used to isolate RNA from some 10,000 sorted gammadelta T cells. Infants were born to mothers enrolled with primary T. gondii infection during pregnancy. Peripheral blood samples from the infants were taken at an outpatient microbiology and virology center in Pavia, Italy.

cDNA was made by template-switch reverse transcription with TRGC- and TRDC-specific primers in one tube, using SuperScript II. The TRGC primer was designed so that it binds both the TRGC1 and the TRGC2 constant genes. TRG and TRD amplification used the KAPA Real-Time Library Amplification Kit, with AMPure XP bead purification between steps. Illumina sequencing adapters were added by index PCR using the Nextera XT Index Kit. An Illumina MiSeq running the V2 300 kit was used to sequence the TRG and TRD amplicons, producing 150 bp paired-end reads. Concerning the study's data processing: Before further analysis, read quality was checked using FastQC version 0.11.8. Reads were mapped to GenBank TRG or TRD reference genes, and MiXCR version 3.0.3 was used to assemble CDR3 sequences. MiXCR defaults were kept, except that TRDD gene segments were assembled using 3 rather than 5 consecutive nucleotides. N additions, CDR3 length, J segment length and clonotype sharing between samples were calculated with VDJtools version 1.2.1. CDR3 sequences that were out of frame or contained stop codons were left out of the analysis. Infant repertoires were assessed for overlap with previously published fetal, cord blood and adult blood Vgamma9Vdelta2 repertoires. Public reads were reanalyzed in TCRdb with CATT, and rows carrying the same DNA were merged afterwards. TCRdb assigned the V and J calls; the authors' analysis was not used. Present in this sample are 750 to 1,000 delta-chain clones, approximately 20% of which were seen just once. More than 15% of the sample belongs to the ten largest clones.

The CDR3 runs 18 residues from the cysteine to the phenylalanine. Of the read, only the CDR3 DNA is kept; its 54 bases are in frame from base 1. Taken from the germline V gene, the CDR1 and CDR2 loops are GEAIGNYY and EKD. As concerns this clone: Its recognized antigen is unknown. The junction and the germline gene differ at one end; a read error may be behind it.

The source of this sequence is a child under 10 years old born to a mother with Toxoplasma gondii infection during pregnancy, either congenitally infected or uninfected (not recorded which). The rearrangement joined TRDV2 to TRDJ2; 9 junctional bases match TRDD3. Sequencing was done on a sample of gamma-delta T cells from blood. For the CDR3, the sequence is CASDTVLGDVALTAQLFF. The DNA is as follows: TGTGCCAGTGACACGGTACTGGGGGACGTAGCTTTGACAGCACAACTCTTCTTT.